The 17 T cell receptor beta chains below all came from one sample that was sequenced in a study of human T cells and chemical hapten exposure. Time point noted: healthy volunteer bleed at 2 weeks. Total RNA extraction was carried out from unfractionated whole blood. TCRdb recomputed calls from the RACE reads with MiXCR, one row per CDR3 protein. This sample has about 31,000 distinct CDR3 sequences; 6.5% to 9% occur once, and the top ten carry 9.9%. The specimen sequenced was whole blood. The origin of the receptors is a human donor in good health. Some clones in this sample may be carry-over from other donors' samples.

This clonotype was recorded many times. V gene TRBV5-1 combines with J gene TRBJ1-6; D gene unclear. Germline V gene sequence: CDR1 SGHRS, CDR2 YFSETQ. CDR3 length equals 13 residues. Trimming stripped 4 bases from V and 6 bases from J, with 8 bases between. The DNA for the CDR3 is TGCGCCAGCAGCACGGGGTCTAATTCACCCCTCCACTTT. Its translation is CASSTGSNSPLHF.

This clonotype showed up just a few times. This chain uses TRBV29-1 with TRBJ2-1; 7 bases map to TRBD2. Germline V gives CDR1 SQVTM, CDR2 ANQGSEA. Trimming took 4 bases from V and 8 from J; bases not matched to a gene: 11. The CDR3 is 14 amino acids. The CDR3 loop reads CSVVGGTQGDEQFF. CDR3 DNA sequence: TGCAGCGTTGTGGGGGGGACTCAAGGCGATGAGCAGTTCTTC.

This clonotype is deemed medium-sized. This rearrangement joins TRBV6-2 or TRBV6-3 to TRBJ2-6; D is unclear. This CDR3 has 15 amino acids. The germline V and J ends were trimmed by 0 bases and 0 bases, with 3 bases remaining between them. Germline assignment: CDR1 MNHEY and CDR2 SVGEGT. The CDR3 region is CASSYSSSGANVLTF. The CDR3 DNA reads TGTGCCAGCAGTTACTCGAGCTCTGGGGCCAACGTCCTGACTTTC.

This clonotype has ten or more counts. The CDR3 region has the DNA TGCAGCGTTGGATCCAAACTAGCGGGAGATTTCGATGAGCAGTTCTTC. It translates to CSVGSKLAGDFDEQFF. This chain links TRBV29-1 with TRBJ2-1; 11 nucleotides align to TRBD2. The junction had 13 bases not matched to a gene; V was cut back by 4 bases and J by 8 bases. CDR3 length: 16 residues. The V gene's germline CDR1 is SQVTM and CDR2 ANQGSEA.

This clonotype was found a few times. V and J are TRBV30 and TRBJ2-2; 11 bases agree with TRBD2. Trimming took 6 bases from V and 5 from J; bases not matched to a gene: 5. From germline, CDR1 is GTSNPN and CDR2 SVGIG (reference sequence). This CDR3 spans 14 amino acids. Written as DNA, the CDR3 is TGTGCCTGCACAACTAGCGGGAGAACCGGGGAGCTGTTTTTT. Protein: CACTTSGRTGELFF.

This clonotype was counted at least ten times. J is TRBJ1-5 and V is TRBV20-1, with 9 bases that match TRBD1. V dropped 3 bases and J dropped 7; count of bases not matched to a gene: 7. Germline V gives CDR1 DFQATT, CDR2 SNEGSKA (reference sequence). This CDR3 has 14 amino acids. In DNA form, the CDR3 reads TGCAGTGCTAGCCCCGGGACAGGGTTCCAGCCCCAGCATTTT. Its protein is CSASPGTGFQPQHF.

This clonotype was observed at least ten times. V and J are TRBV4-3 and TRBJ1-5; D is possibly TRBD1 (5 bases). CDR3 length: 15 amino acids. V lost 0 bases and J 3 bases, leaving 9 bases between the germline ends. Germline values: CDR1 LGHNA, CDR2 YSLEER. CDR3 sequence (DNA): TGCGCCAGCAGCCAAGATCGGGGGGTCAATCAGCCCCAGCATTTT. Translation: CASSQDRGVNQPQHF.

This clonotype was seen many times. The V gene is TRBV7-2, the J gene TRBJ2-3; no clear D gene. V lost 3 bases to trimming and J lost 5 bases, with 3 bases between them. The CDR3 is made up of 11 amino acids. CDR1 SGHTA and CDR2 FQGNSA come from the germline V gene. The chain's CDR3 is CASSFIDTQYF. The CDR3 nucleotides are TGTGCCAGCAGCTTTATAGATACGCAGTATTTT.

This clonotype is medium-sized by share. This chain joins TRBV29-1 and TRBJ2-3; D unresolved. CDR1 and CDR2 (germline): SQVTM, ANQGSEA. V was trimmed by 4 bases and J by 7 bases, leaving 15 bases between them. CDR3 size: 13 residues. The CDR3 sequence: CSVGSSTANTQYF. In nucleotides, the CDR3 is TGCAGCGTTGGTAGTTCTACAGCTAATACGCAGTATTTT.

This clonotype has at least ten counts. This chain links TRBV6-5 with TRBJ1-6, with no clear D. CDR3 size: 15 residues. The V end was cut by 0 bases, the J end by 7 bases, with 10 bases between. CDR1 MNHEY and CDR2 SVGAGI come from the germline V gene. The CDR3 reads CASSYSRQINSPLHF. In DNA form, the CDR3 reads TGTGCCAGCAGTTACTCGCGGCAAATCAATTCACCCCTCCACTTT.

This clonotype appeared a few times. This chain uses TRBV20-1 with TRBJ1-5; D might be TRBD1 (6 bases). V dropped 6 bases and J dropped 5 bases, with 11 bases sitting between them. Germline values: CDR1 DFQATT, CDR2 SNEGSKA (reference sequence). This CDR3 contains 12 residues. CDR3 protein: CSALQGDQPQHF. The CDR3 region has the DNA TGCAGTGCCTTACAGGGCGATCAGCCCCAGCATTTT.

This clonotype occurred a few times. This chain connects TRBV5-5 to TRBJ1-1; D not resolved. Germline CDR1 and CDR2: SGHKS and YYEKEE (reference sequence). The V gene lost 2 bases and the J gene lost 6 bases, with 23 bases spanning the gap. The CDR3 has 17 residues. CDR3 protein: CASSFSITRAFGSEAFF. CDR3 coding DNA: TGTGCCAGCAGCTTTTCTATTACCCGGGCCTTTGGTTCTGAAGCTTTCTTT.

This rearrangement joins TRBV12-3 or TRBV12-4 to TRBJ1-5; TRBD1 is a possible D gene (6 bases). This CDR3 contains 15 residues. V was shortened by 3 bases and J by 2 bases, with 11 bases between the two germline ends. CDR3 nucleotide sequence: TGTGCCAGCAGTTTTAGGGGGTCGGGCAATCAGCCCCAGCATTTT. It is translated as CASSFRGSGNQPQHF.

There are many counts of this clonotype. The gene calls are TRBV29-1 and TRBJ1-1; D gene ambiguous. This CDR3 has 13 residues. V lost 4 bases and J 0 bases, leaving 9 bases between the germline ends. CDR1 and CDR2 (germline): SQVTM, ANQGSEA. The CDR3 loop reads CSVGRELNTEAFF. The CDR3 DNA is TGCAGCGTTGGAAGAGAGCTGAACACTGAAGCTTTCTTT.

This clonotype turned up a few times. J is TRBJ2-3 and V is TRBV11-2, with 16 positions matching TRBD2. The trim removed 4 bases at V and 5 bases at J, leaving 3 bases unmatched. The CDR3 loop spans 16 amino acids. CDR1 is SGHAT and CDR2 is FQNNGV in the germline V gene. The CDR3 DNA sequence: TGTGCCAGCAGCTCGGGGACTAGCGGGGGGGAAGATACGCAGTATTTT. This translates into CASSSGTSGGEDTQYF.

This clonotype was seen a handful of times. CDR3 DNA sequence: TGCGCCAGCAAGCGAGATGCGAACACCGGGGAGCTGTTTTTT. Residues: CASKRDANTGELFF. The rearrangement links TRBV10-2 to TRBJ2-2, with D uncertain. V lost 7 bases, J lost 0 bases, and 9 bases lay in between. The germline V gene encodes CDR1 WSHSY and CDR2 SAAADI. This CDR3 is built from 14 residues.

This sequence joins TRBV7-2 and TRBJ2-7, with D maybe TRBD2 (5 bases). This CDR3 is built from 15 residues. With 5 bases removed from V and 7 bases from J, the gap between germline ends came to 21 bases. Germline loops: CDR1 SGHTA, CDR2 FQGNSA. The DNA of the CDR3 is TGTGCCAGCAGCCCCTACTCAGTGGGAGCGATGGAGCAGTACTTC. Amino acids: CASSPYSVGAMEQYF.